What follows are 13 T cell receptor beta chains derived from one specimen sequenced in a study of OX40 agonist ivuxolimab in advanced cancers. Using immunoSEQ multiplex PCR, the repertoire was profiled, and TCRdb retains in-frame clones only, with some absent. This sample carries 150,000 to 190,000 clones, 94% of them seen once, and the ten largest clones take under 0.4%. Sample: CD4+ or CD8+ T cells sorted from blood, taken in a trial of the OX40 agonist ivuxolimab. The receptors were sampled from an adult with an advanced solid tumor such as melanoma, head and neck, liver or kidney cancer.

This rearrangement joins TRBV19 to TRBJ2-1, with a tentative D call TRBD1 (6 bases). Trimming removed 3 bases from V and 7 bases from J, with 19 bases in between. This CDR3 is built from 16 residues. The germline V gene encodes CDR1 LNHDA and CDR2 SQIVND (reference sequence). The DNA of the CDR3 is TGTGCCAGTAGTATCGGCGAGGGAAGGGGGAAGAATGAGCAGTTCTTC. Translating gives CASSIGEGRGKNEQFF.

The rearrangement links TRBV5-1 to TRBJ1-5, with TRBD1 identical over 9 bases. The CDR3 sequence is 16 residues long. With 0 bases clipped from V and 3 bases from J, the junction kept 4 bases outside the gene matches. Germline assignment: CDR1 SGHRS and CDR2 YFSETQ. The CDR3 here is CASSLGGTGNNQPQHF. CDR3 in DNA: TGCGCCAGCAGCTTGGGAGGGACAGGGAACAATCAGCCCCAGCATTTT.

The chain's CDR3 is CASYPPGSGGRGYTF. The DNA of the CDR3 is TGTGCCAGCTATCCTCCGGGTTCAGGGGGCCGGGGCTACACCTTC. This chain links TRBV27 with TRBJ1-2; 8 bases match TRBD1. V shed 8 bases and J 8 bases; nucleotides not matched to a gene: 16. In germline, CDR1 is MNHEY, CDR2 SMNVEV (reference sequence). This CDR3 is 15 amino acids long.

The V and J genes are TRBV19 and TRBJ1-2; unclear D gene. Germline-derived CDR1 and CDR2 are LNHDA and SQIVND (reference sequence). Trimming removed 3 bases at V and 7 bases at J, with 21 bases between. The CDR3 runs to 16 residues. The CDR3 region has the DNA TGTGCCAGTAGTATGGCCCTGACGGACGTGCGGGGTGGCTACACCTTC. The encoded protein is CASSMALTDVRGGYTF.

The chain's CDR3 is CASSYYREGNQPQHF. The CDR3 coding sequence is TGTGCCAGCAGTTACTACAGGGAAGGCAATCAGCCCCAGCATTTT. V usage is TRBV6-6 and J usage is TRBJ1-5; D is perhaps TRBD1 (6 bases). V dropped 1 base and J dropped 2 bases, with 9 bases sitting between them. Germline values: CDR1 MNHNY, CDR2 SVGAGI (reference sequence). The CDR3 has 15 amino acids.

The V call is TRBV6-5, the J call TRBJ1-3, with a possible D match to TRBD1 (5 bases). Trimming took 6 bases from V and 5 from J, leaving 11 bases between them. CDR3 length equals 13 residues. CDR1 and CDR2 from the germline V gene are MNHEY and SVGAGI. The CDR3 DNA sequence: TGTGCCAGCAGGCCGACAGTAAGAAACACCATATATTTT. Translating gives CASRPTVRNTIYF.

The CDR3, as DNA: TGCGCCAGCAGCTTACCGCCTAGCGGGGCTCAAGAGACCCAGTACTTC. Protein product: CASSLPPSGAQETQYF. The chain employs TRBV4-1 and TRBJ2-5; TRBD2 aligns across 9 bases. CDR1 and CDR2 from the germline V gene are MGHRA and YSYEKL. The CDR3 is 16 amino acids. Unmatched junction bases numbered 9, after V lost 5 bases and J lost 2 bases.

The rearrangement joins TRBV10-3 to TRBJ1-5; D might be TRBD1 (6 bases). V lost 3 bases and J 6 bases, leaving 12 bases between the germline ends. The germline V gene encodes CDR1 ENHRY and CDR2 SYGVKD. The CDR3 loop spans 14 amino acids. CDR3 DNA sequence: TGTGCCATCAGTGATGCCAGGGGAGGTCAGCCCCAGCATTTT. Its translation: CAISDARGGQPQHF.

CDR3 coding DNA: TGTGCCAGCAGCTTGGGTGGCGGGAGGGGTAAGGACATTCAGTACTTC. This gives the protein CASSLGGGRGKDIQYF. This rearrangement joins TRBV7-3 to TRBJ2-4, with TRBD2 matching over 9 bases. Germline trimming cut 3 bases from V and 8 bases from J; bases unmatched to any gene: 11. CDR3 length equals 16 residues. CDR1 and CDR2 (germline): SGHTA, FQGTGA.

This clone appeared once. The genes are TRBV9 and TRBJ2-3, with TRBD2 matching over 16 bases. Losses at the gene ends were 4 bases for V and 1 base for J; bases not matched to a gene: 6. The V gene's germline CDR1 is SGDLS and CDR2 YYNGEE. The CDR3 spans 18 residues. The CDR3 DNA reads TGTGCCAGCAGCCTAGGGACTAGCGGGAGGGCCGGCACAGATACGCAGTATTTT. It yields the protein CASSLGTSGRAGTDTQYF.

CDR3 loop: CASSSGTGGLHTGELFF. The CDR3 coding sequence is TGTGCCAGCAGCTCCGGGACAGGGGGCTTGCACACCGGGGAGCTGTTTTTT. V usage is TRBV5-4 and J usage is TRBJ2-2; TRBD1 agrees at 12 bases. The length of the CDR3 is 17 residues. Trimming removed 3 bases from V and 3 bases from J; junction bases left unmatched: 6. The V gene's germline CDR1 is SGHNT and CDR2 YYREEE (reference sequence). The full variable domain, its missing parts supplied by reference TRBV5-4 and TRBJ2-2, is ETGVTQSPTHLIKTRGQQVTLRCSSQSGHNTVSWYQQALGQGPQFIFQYYREEENGRGNFPPRFSGLQFPNYSSELNVNALELDDSALYLCASSSGTGGLHTGELFFGEGSRLTVL.

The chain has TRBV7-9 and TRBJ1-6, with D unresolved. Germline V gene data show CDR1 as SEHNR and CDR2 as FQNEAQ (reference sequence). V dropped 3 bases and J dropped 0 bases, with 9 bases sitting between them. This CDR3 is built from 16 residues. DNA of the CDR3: TGTGCCAGCAGCTTGGCCCCAAGCTCCTATAATTCACCCCTCCACTTT. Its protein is CASSLAPSSYNSPLHF.

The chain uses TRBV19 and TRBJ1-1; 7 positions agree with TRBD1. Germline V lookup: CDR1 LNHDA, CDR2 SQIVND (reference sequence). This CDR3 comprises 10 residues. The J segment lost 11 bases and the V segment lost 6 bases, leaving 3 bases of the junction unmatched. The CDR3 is CASSGQAAFF. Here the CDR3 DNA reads TGTGCCAGTAGCGGACAGGCGGCTTTCTTT.